A single sample is the source of the 30 T cell receptor beta chains below, sequenced in a study of CD8 T cells in ankylosing spondylitis. TCRdb reprocessed the 5' RACE reads via MiXCR and lists one record per CDR3 protein. Here the sample spans about 130,000 distinct CDR3 sequences, over 6.5% being singletons. The sequenced sample consisted of blood, either unsorted or a sorted T cell fraction (not recorded which). These receptors all stem from a male donor with ankylosing spondylitis or in good health (not recorded which).

This clonotype appeared many times. V and J are TRBV5-1 and TRBJ1-1; D not resolved. V was cut by 0 bases and J by 1 base, with 10 bases left in between. The CDR3 runs to 15 residues. Per the germline V gene, CDR1 is SGHRS and CDR2 is YFSETQ. CDR3 in amino acids: CASSLGTTPNTEAFF. The CDR3 DNA sequence: TGCGCCAGCAGCTTGGGCACAACACCGAACACTGAAGCTTTCTTT.

This clonotype was counted many times. This rearrangement joins TRBV29-1 to TRBJ2-6, with D unclear. The CDR3 is 15 amino acids. Germline V gene lookup returns CDR1 SQVTM and CDR2 ANQGSEA. Trimming cost V 8 bases and J 0 bases, with 14 bases left between them. The CDR3 here is CSTETAVSGANVLTF. In nucleotides, the CDR3 is TGCAGCACCGAGACGGCTGTCTCTGGGGCCAACGTCCTGACTTTC.

With respect to this clonotype: This clone may be a read error of a much larger clone one base away. This sequence joins TRBV7-9 and TRBJ1-3, with D possibly being TRBD1 (5 bases). The germline V gene has CDR1 SEHNR and CDR2 FQNEAQ (reference sequence). This CDR3 spans 16 amino acids. CDR3 amino acids: CASSSSPGTSGNPIYF. In nucleotides, the CDR3 is TGTGCCAGCAGCTCCTCCCCCGGGACCTCTGGAAACCCCATATATTTT.

This clonotype was found many times. This rearrangement joins TRBV5-1 to TRBJ2-1; D possibly corresponds to TRBD1 (5 bases). CDR3 length: 15 residues. CDR1 and CDR2 from the germline V gene are SGHRS and YFSETQ. V was trimmed by 7 bases and J by 0 bases, leaving 14 bases between them. The DNA for the CDR3 is TGCGCCAGCCACATACAGGCTAGCTCCTACAATGAGCAGTTCTTC. Protein: CASHIQASSYNEQFF.

This clonotype appeared a few times. V is TRBV11-1 and J is TRBJ2-7; TRBD1 is a possible D gene (6 bases). Germline-derived CDR1 and CDR2 are SGHAT and FQDESV (reference sequence). The CDR3 sequence is 18 residues long. Trimming took off 3 bases at V and 2 bases at J, with 23 bases between the two ends. The CDR3 DNA follows: TGTGCCAGCAGCTTTTGGAGAGTAGGACAGCGGATGACCTACGAGCAGTACTTC. It translates to CASSFWRVGQRMTYEQYF.

In this sample, this clonotype turned up many times. The chain uses TRBV29-1 and TRBJ2-7; TRBD2 agrees at 7 bases. The trim removed 6 bases at V and 6 bases at J, leaving 8 bases unmatched. Germline V gives CDR1 SQVTM, CDR2 ANQGSEA. CDR3 length equals 12 residues. CDR3 residues: CSVPRLASEQYF. The DNA of the CDR3 is TGCAGCGTCCCCCGACTAGCTTCCGAGCAGTACTTC.

The sample holds many counts of this clonotype. The CDR3 DNA is TGTGCCAGCAGCCACTGGACAGGGGGGAACTACGAGCAGTACTTC. It codes for CASSHWTGGNYEQYF. This chain links TRBV14 with TRBJ2-7, with 10 bases that match TRBD1. This CDR3 is 15 amino acids long. CDR1 and CDR2 (germline): SGHDN, FVKESK. The J segment lost 3 bases and the V segment lost 3 bases, leaving 5 bases of the junction unmatched.

This clonotype was picked up many times. The genes are TRBV7-3 and TRBJ2-1, with a possible D match to TRBD1 (5 bases). The CDR3 extends over 12 amino acids. Trimming left V 2 bases short and J 7 bases short, with 6 bases between. The germline V gene encodes CDR1 SGHTA and CDR2 FQGTGA. CDR3 loop: CASSLGANEQFF. The CDR3 DNA follows: TGTGCCAGCAGCTTAGGGGCGAATGAGCAGTTCTTC.

This clonotype was recorded many times. The chain has TRBV6-1 and TRBJ2-7; D might be TRBD1 or TRBD2, each matching 5 bases. Germline V gives CDR1 MNHNS, CDR2 SASEGT. V lost 7 bases and J lost 3, with 16 bases in between. The CDR3 is made up of 14 amino acids. The CDR3 region has the DNA TGTGCCAGCATCGAACCGGGGCCTTTCTACGAGCAGTACTTC. Protein sequence: CASIEPGPFYEQYF.

The chain employs TRBV20-1 and TRBJ2-2, with 10 bases that match TRBD2. V trimming: 4 bases; J trimming: 1 base; junction bases outside the gene matches: 0. This CDR3 has 14 amino acids. The germline V gene encodes CDR1 DFQATT and CDR2 SNEGSKA (reference sequence). The CDR3 sequence is CSAIAGGNTGELFF. In nucleotides, the CDR3 is TGCAGTGCTATAGCGGGGGGGAACACCGGGGAGCTGTTTTTT.

Comment on this clonotype: A much larger clone lies one base from this, so it may be a read error. This chain joins TRBV7-2 and TRBJ2-1, with D possibly matching TRBD2 (6 bases). The V gene's germline CDR1 is SGHTA and CDR2 FQGNSA. The germline V and J ends were trimmed by 3 bases and 3 bases, with 12 bases remaining between them. This CDR3 is 15 amino acids long. The CDR3 coding sequence is TGTGCCAGCAGCTTGGGGGGTAGGAACTACAATGAGCAGTTCTTC. The encoded protein is CASSLGGRNYNEQFF. The variable domain in full, completed from reference TRBV7-2 and TRBJ2-1, reads GAGVSQSPSNKVTEKGKDVELRCDPISGHTALYWYRQSLGQGLEFLIYFQGNSAPDKSGLPSDRFSAERTGGSVSTLTIQRTQQEDSAVYLCASSLGGRNYNEQFFGPGTRLTVL.

This clonotype was counted ten times or more. This chain links TRBV20-1 with TRBJ2-3; 8 nucleotides line up with TRBD2. The germline gives CDR1 DFQATT, CDR2 SNEGSKA (reference sequence). V lost 0 bases and J lost 4; bases outside the gene matches: 9. This CDR3 spans 16 amino acids. CDR3 loop: CSARDQASGFSDTQYF. As DNA, the CDR3 is TGCAGTGCTAGAGATCAGGCTAGCGGGTTCTCAGATACGCAGTATTTT.

This clonotype was seen ten or more times. The rearrangement uses TRBV3-1 and TRBJ2-5; TRBD2 aligns across 8 bases. V was clipped by 0 bases and J by 4 bases; unmatched bases: 19. This CDR3 comprises 20 residues. Germline V gene sequence: CDR1 LGHDT, CDR2 YNNKEL (reference sequence). CDR3 residues: CASSQDRYFSGTLASETQYF. The CDR3 nucleotides are TGTGCCAGCAGCCAAGATCGGTACTTTAGCGGGACGCTGGCTTCAGAGACCCAGTACTTC.

This clonotype showed up many times. The rearrangement joins TRBV29-1 to TRBJ2-2; D remains ambiguous. The germline gives CDR1 SQVTM, CDR2 ANQGSEA. The germline V and J ends were trimmed by 3 bases and 5 bases, with 10 bases remaining between them. The CDR3 contains 13 residues. CDR3 bases: TGCAGCGTTGAGAAAGTTAGGACCGGGGAGCTGTTTTTT. Translating gives CSVEKVRTGELFF.

This clonotype showed up many times. The V call is TRBV20-1, the J call TRBJ2-3; 9 nucleotides align to TRBD2. Germline values: CDR1 DFQATT, CDR2 SNEGSKA (reference sequence). The CDR3 covers 14 residues. V lost 8 bases to trimming and J lost 1 base; unmatched junction nucleotides: 7. The CDR3 coding sequence is TGCAGTTCTCCATGGACTAGCGGCACAGATACGCAGTATTTT. Protein product: CSSPWTSGTDTQYF.

At least ten counts were recorded for this clonotype. The chain employs TRBV5-6 and TRBJ2-1; 7 bases are a match to TRBD1. This CDR3 spans 16 amino acids. Germline trimming cut 3 bases from V and 4 bases from J; bases unmatched to any gene: 10. In germline, CDR1 is SGHDT, CDR2 YYEEEE. The CDR3 nucleotides are TGTGCCAGCAGCTACATAAACAGGGGCGGTTACAATGAGCAGTTCTTC. Protein: CASSYINRGGYNEQFF.

This clonotype was seen ten or more times. The V and J genes are TRBV5-1 and TRBJ2-1, with a weak D call TRBD1 (7 bases). The CDR3 has 15 amino acids. V lost 4 bases and J lost 0, with 11 bases in between. Germline V gene sequence: CDR1 SGHRS, CDR2 YFSETQ. CDR3 DNA: TGCGCCAGCAGCCTTCAGGGGGGCTCCTACAATGAGCAGTTCTTC. It is translated as CASSLQGGSYNEQFF.

Ten or more counts support this clonotype. This rearrangement joins TRBV11-3 to TRBJ2-7, with 7 bases lining up with TRBD2. The CDR3 runs to 15 residues. Germline loops: CDR1 SGHNT, CDR2 YENEEA. Losses at the gene ends were 6 bases for V and 2 bases for J; bases not matched to a gene: 10. Here the CDR3 reads CASRSSSGPTYEQYF. The CDR3 DNA follows: TGTGCCAGCAGATCCTCTAGCGGCCCAACCTACGAGCAGTACTTC.

In this sample, this clonotype turned up many times. The CDR3 coding sequence is TGTGCCAGCAACTCGGGACAGGGTTTTTACAGCTACACCTTC. Its translation is CASNSGQGFYSYTF. The V call is TRBV12-3 or TRBV12-4, the J call TRBJ1-2; 9 bases agree with TRBD1. The length of the CDR3 is 14 residues. Trimming removed 7 bases from V and 9 bases from J; junction bases left unmatched: 12.

This clonotype has at least ten counts. V gene TRBV10-3 combines with J gene TRBJ2-2, with D perhaps matching TRBD1 (5 bases). V lost 7 bases to trimming and J lost 7 bases, with 16 bases between them. CDR3 length: 14 amino acids. Looked up from germline, CDR1 is ENHRY and CDR2 is SYGVKD. The CDR3 is CAIKLGRNDGELFF. CDR3 nucleotide sequence: TGTGCCATCAAGTTGGGGCGCAACGACGGGGAGCTGTTTTTT.

This clonotype occurred many times. This sequence joins TRBV10-3 and TRBJ2-3; D is unclear. The V end lost 2 bases, the J end lost 0 bases, and 6 bases lay between the germline ends. CDR3 length: 14 amino acids. Germline V gene lookup returns CDR1 ENHRY and CDR2 SYGVKD. As DNA, the CDR3 is TGTGCCATCAGTGAGGGGGTTAGCACAGATACGCAGTATTTT. Translated: CAISEGVSTDTQYF.

This clonotype was seen repeatedly, ten times or more. The chain links TRBV30 to TRBJ2-5; TRBD2 aligns across 7 bases. V was clipped by 3 bases and J by 5 bases; unmatched bases: 12. Germline V gene lookup returns CDR1 GTSNPN and CDR2 SVGIG (reference sequence). The CDR3 runs 15 residues. CDR3 in amino acids: CAWRAGLGIGETQYF. Here the CDR3 DNA reads TGTGCCTGGAGGGCAGGACTAGGAATCGGTGAGACCCAGTACTTC.

This clonotype was recorded many times. This chain connects TRBV7-2 to TRBJ2-1, with 11 bases identical to TRBD2. Trimming removed 5 bases from V and 2 bases from J; junction bases left unmatched: 5. In germline, CDR1 is SGHTA, CDR2 FQGNSA. The CDR3 contains 16 residues. CDR3 residues: CASSPGLAGPYNEQFF. In DNA, the CDR3 is TGTGCCAGCAGCCCTGGACTAGCGGGTCCCTACAATGAGCAGTTCTTC.

This clonotype was observed many times. The CDR3 here is CASSYRDEQFF. The CDR3 region has the DNA TGCGCCAGCAGCTATCGAGATGAGCAGTTCTTC. The gene calls are TRBV5-1 and TRBJ2-1, with no clear D. Looked up from germline, CDR1 is SGHRS and CDR2 is YFSETQ. This CDR3 spans 11 amino acids. V shed 3 bases and J shed 8 bases, with 6 bases lying between them.

This clonotype was recorded many times. V usage is TRBV12-3 or TRBV12-4 and J usage is TRBJ1-5, with D perhaps matching TRBD1 (6 bases). The CDR3 spans 16 residues. The V end was cut by 2 bases, the J end by 2 bases, with 13 bases between. The CDR3 nucleotides read TGTGCCAGCAGTTTATCTGGGGGCGGAGGCAATCAGCCCCAGCATTTT. Translating gives CASSLSGGGGNQPQHF.

This clonotype showed up many times. J is TRBJ1-2 and V is TRBV5-1; D remains ambiguous. Germline V lookup: CDR1 SGHRS, CDR2 YFSETQ. The V gene lost 6 bases and the J gene lost 4 bases, with 13 bases spanning the gap. The CDR3 sequence is 13 residues long. CDR3 region: CASKSGDTYGYTF. The CDR3 DNA reads as TGCGCCAGCAAGAGCGGCGATACCTATGGCTACACCTTC.

This clonotype was counted ten times or more. V is TRBV4-1 and J is TRBJ1-3; D is uncertain. Trimming pared 0 bases from V and 4 bases from J, leaving 4 bases between. The CDR3 is 13 amino acids. Germline CDR1 reads MGHRA; CDR2 reads YSYEKL. The CDR3 sequence: CASSQDQGNTIYF. DNA for the CDR3: TGCGCCAGCAGCCAAGATCAGGGAAACACCATATATTTT.

This clonotype showed up just a few times. This may be a read error: a much more frequent sequence differs by one nucleotide. The chain links TRBV5-5 to TRBJ1-2, with a tentative D call TRBD1 (5 bases). CDR1 SGHKS and CDR2 YYEKEE come from the germline V gene (reference sequence). The length of the CDR3 is 15 residues. The CDR3 sequence is CASSQEGAANYGYPF. The CDR3 region has the DNA TGTGCCAGCAGCCAAGAAGGGGCAGCTAACTATGGCTACCCCTTC.

This clonotype was seen a handful of times. The rearrangement links TRBV5-1 to TRBJ1-1; 8 nucleotides line up with TRBD1. V was pared by 0 bases and J by 8 bases, with 15 bases of the junction left unmatched. Germline V lookup: CDR1 SGHRS, CDR2 YFSETQ. The CDR3 loop spans 17 amino acids. CDR3 amino acids: CASSLDPGGQGATEAFF. In DNA form, the CDR3 reads TGCGCCAGCAGCTTGGATCCTGGGGGGCAGGGGGCAACCGAAGCTTTCTTT.

This clonotype was detected many times. The rearrangement uses TRBV5-1 and TRBJ2-2, with unresolved D. V lost 2 bases and J 5 bases, leaving 7 bases between the germline ends. CDR1 SGHRS and CDR2 YFSETQ come from the germline V gene. This CDR3 has 13 amino acids. The CDR3 protein is CASSFLGTGELFF. The CDR3 DNA sequence: TGCGCCAGCAGCTTTTTGGGGACCGGGGAGCTGTTTTTT.